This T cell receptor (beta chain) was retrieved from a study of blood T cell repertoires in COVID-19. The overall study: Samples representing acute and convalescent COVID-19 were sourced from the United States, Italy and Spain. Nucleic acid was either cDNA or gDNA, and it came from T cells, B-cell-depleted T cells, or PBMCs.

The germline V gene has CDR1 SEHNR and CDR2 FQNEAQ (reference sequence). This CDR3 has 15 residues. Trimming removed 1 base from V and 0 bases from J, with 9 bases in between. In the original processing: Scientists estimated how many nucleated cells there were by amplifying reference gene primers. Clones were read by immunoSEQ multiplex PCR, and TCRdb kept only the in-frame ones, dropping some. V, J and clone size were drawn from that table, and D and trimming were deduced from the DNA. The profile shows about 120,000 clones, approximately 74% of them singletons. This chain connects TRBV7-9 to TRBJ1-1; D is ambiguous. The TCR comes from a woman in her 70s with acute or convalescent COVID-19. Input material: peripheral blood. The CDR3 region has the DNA TGTGCCAGCAGCTTAGGGCAGACTCTGAACACTGAAGCTTTCTTT. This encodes CASSLGQTLNTEAFF.